Below, 25 T cell receptor beta chains from the same sample are listed, as sequenced in a study of cytomegalovirus exposure and HLA in healthy donors. A multiplex PCR was run with 60 Vbeta primers and 13 Jbeta primers. Profiling relied on immunoSEQ multiplex PCR, and the TCRdb table lists in-frame clones only, not all of them. This table has 110,000 to 150,000 clones, around 82% appearing once. The sequenced material came from PBMCs. These receptor sequences come from a female donor in good health and CMV-seronegative.

J is TRBJ1-3 and V is TRBV7-9, with D maybe TRBD1 (5 bases). The ends were cut back, 4 bases at V and 11 bases at J, with 15 bases in the middle. The CDR3 spans 13 residues. Germline CDR1 and CDR2: SEHNR and FQNEAQ (reference sequence). CDR3: CASSSSGPGAIYF. CDR3 DNA: TGTGCCAGCAGCTCGTCGGGCCCGGGGGCCATATATTTT.

The V gene is TRBV27, the J gene TRBJ1-2, with TRBD1 as a possible D gene (5 bases). The CDR3 is made up of 15 amino acids. Trimming removed 6 bases at V and 5 bases at J, with 19 bases between. Germline CDR1 is MNHEY and CDR2 is SMNVEV (reference sequence). The CDR3 nucleotides read TGTGCCAGCAGCCAAGGGCAGGGAATTGGGTATGGCTACACCTTC. It specifies CASSQGQGIGYGYTF.

The gene calls are TRBV6-1 and TRBJ2-4, with 9 bases that match TRBD1. J gave up 6 bases and V 4 bases, and 16 bases lay outside the gene matches. CDR3 length equals 18 residues. Germline-derived CDR1 and CDR2 are MNHNS and SASEGT. CDR3 protein: CASSGDRGTGSGRNIQYF. The CDR3 DNA sequence: TGTGCCAGCAGTGGGGACCGAGGGACAGGGAGCGGTAGAAACATTCAGTACTTC.

V usage is TRBV6-5 and J usage is TRBJ2-5; maybe TRBD2 (5 bases). The germline gives CDR1 MNHEY, CDR2 SVGAGI. V lost 6 bases and J lost 0, with 14 bases in between. The length of the CDR3 is 15 residues. The DNA for the CDR3 is TGTGCCAGCAGGAACCCGGACTCGTACCAAGAGACCCAGTACTTC. Translation: CASRNPDSYQETQYF.

The chain is built from TRBV5-1 and TRBJ2-5, with 8 nucleotides matching TRBD1. The CDR3 is 12 amino acids. Germline V lookup: CDR1 SGHRS, CDR2 YFSETQ. The ends lost 3 bases at V and 13 bases at J; junction bases unmatched: 8. CDR3 bases: TGCGCCAGCAGCTATGACAGGGGCGCTCGGTACTTC. Translating gives CASSYDRGARYF.

The chain combines TRBV30 with TRBJ2-5; 8 nucleotides line up with TRBD1. This CDR3 region has 15 residues. The V segment lost 0 bases and the J segment 1 base; nucleotides outside the gene matches: 4. The germline CDR1 and CDR2 sequences are GTSNPN and SVGIG (reference sequence). CDR3 sequence: CAWSVGTGPQETQYF. The CDR3 DNA is TGTGCCTGGAGTGTAGGGACAGGACCCCAAGAGACCCAGTACTTC.

This chain joins TRBV5-1 and TRBJ2-1; 7 bases agree with TRBD2. V shed 4 bases and J 4 bases; nucleotides not matched to a gene: 5. CDR3 size: 14 residues. Germline V gene data show CDR1 as SGHRS and CDR2 as YFSETQ. The CDR3 reads CASSLADWYNEQFF. The CDR3 nucleotides are TGCGCCAGCAGCCTAGCGGACTGGTACAATGAGCAGTTCTTC.

This chain uses TRBV13 with TRBJ2-1; 11 positions agree with TRBD2. The V and J ends lost 8 bases and 4 bases, in that order; junction bases with no gene match: 4. CDR1 and CDR2 from the germline V gene are PRHDT and FYEKMQ (reference sequence). The CDR3 sequence is 14 residues long. CDR3 amino acids: CASELAGVYNEQFF. DNA for the CDR3: TGTGCCAGCGAACTAGCGGGAGTGTACAATGAGCAGTTCTTC.

This chain connects TRBV27 to TRBJ1-5; the match to TRBD1 covers 8 bases. V shed 2 bases and J 5 bases; nucleotides not matched to a gene: 5. The germline CDR1 and CDR2 sequences are MNHEY and SMNVEV (reference sequence). The CDR3 runs to 15 residues. The CDR3 loop reads CASSLGQGSHQPQHF. In DNA, the CDR3 is TGTGCCAGCAGTTTAGGACAGGGAAGCCATCAGCCCCAGCATTTT.

The rearrangement joins TRBV2 to TRBJ2-5; 9 bases fit TRBD2. The germline V gene has CDR1 SNHLY and CDR2 FYNNEI. The CDR3 length is 15 residues. V shed 3 bases, J shed 5 bases, and the junction held 7 bases outside the gene matches. DNA of the CDR3: TGTGCCAGCAGTGAGGGCGGGGGGGTCCGGGAGACCCAGTACTTC. Protein product: CASSEGGGVRETQYF.

The chain uses TRBV7-2 and TRBJ2-7; D is unclear. Germline V gene sequence: CDR1 SGHTA, CDR2 FQGNSA. This CDR3 has 14 amino acids. Trimming pared 5 bases from V and 3 bases from J, leaving 14 bases between. The CDR3 nucleotides read TGTGCCAGCAGCCAAGCTGGCAGGCACTACGAGCAGTACTTC. Encoded protein: CASSQAGRHYEQYF.

The rearrangement links TRBV29-1 to TRBJ1-4; tentatively, D is TRBD1 (5 bases). The CDR3 has 13 amino acids. The germline CDR1 and CDR2 sequences are SQVTM and ANQGSEA. V lost 6 bases to trimming and J lost 0 bases, with 8 bases between them. The chain's CDR3 is CSVTGSTNEKLFF. In DNA form, the CDR3 reads TGCAGCGTCACAGGTTCAACTAATGAAAAACTGTTTTTT.

The chain combines TRBV9 with TRBJ1-2, with 8 bases matching TRBD1. Germline lookup yields CDR1 SGDLS and CDR2 YYNGEE. V was pared by 3 bases and J by 2 bases, with 6 bases of the junction left unmatched. The length of the CDR3 is 15 residues. The CDR3 sequence is CASSALTGANYGYTF. The CDR3 nucleotides read TGTGCCAGCAGCGCCTTGACAGGGGCGAACTATGGCTACACCTTC.

The CDR3 protein is CASTSGTGFGAYNSPLHF. The CDR3 nucleotides are TGTGCCAGCACTTCCGGGACAGGGTTTGGCGCCTATAATTCACCCCTCCACTTT. V gene TRBV7-9 combines with J gene TRBJ1-6, with TRBD1 matching over 9 bases. The junction had 12 bases not matched to a gene; V was cut back by 7 bases and J by 2 bases. Germline CDR1 reads SEHNR; CDR2 reads FQNEAQ (reference sequence). The CDR3 consists of 18 residues.

The chain uses TRBV5-5 and TRBJ1-4; unclear D gene. The CDR3 has 18 amino acids. Trimming took 0 bases from V and 3 from J, leaving 18 bases between them. The V gene's germline CDR1 is SGHKS and CDR2 YYEKEE (reference sequence). CDR3 sequence: CASSLGVLGRGANEKLFF. In DNA, the CDR3 is TGTGCCAGCAGCTTGGGCGTCTTAGGGCGGGGAGCTAATGAAAAACTGTTTTTT.

The chain uses TRBV2 and TRBJ2-1, with 9 bases matching TRBD2. V lost 11 bases, J lost 8 bases, and 10 bases stayed unmatched. The CDR3 spans 13 residues. Looked up from germline, CDR1 is SNHLY and CDR2 is FYNNEI. Written as DNA, the CDR3 is TGTGCCGGGAAGCGGGGGGAGGTCGATGAGCAGTTCTTC. Translated: CAGKRGEVDEQFF.

The chain uses TRBV27 and TRBJ1-2, with 10 bases identical to TRBD1. Germline-derived CDR1 and CDR2 are MNHEY and SMNVEV (reference sequence). The J segment lost 4 bases and the V segment lost 5 bases, leaving 13 bases of the junction unmatched. The CDR3 is made up of 17 amino acids. The CDR3, as DNA: TGTGCCAGCAGTCCCGACAGGGGGCGGCCCTCGCTCTATGGCTACACCTTC. It yields the protein CASSPDRGRPSLYGYTF.

The gene calls are TRBV5-8 and TRBJ2-7; tentative D call: TRBD2 (6 bases). Trimming cost V 6 bases and J 0 bases, with 22 bases left between them. This CDR3 comprises 17 residues. Germline V gene data show CDR1 as SGHTS and CDR2 as YDEGEE. The CDR3 protein is CASTPVKGTSHSYEQYF. CDR3 nucleotide sequence: TGTGCCAGCACACCCGTTAAGGGGACTTCCCACTCCTACGAGCAGTACTTC.

The CDR3 DNA follows: TGTGCCAGCAGCTCGAGACCGGAGGGGACCCAGTACTTC. It is translated as CASSSRPEGTQYF. The chain joins TRBV7-2 to TRBJ2-5; the D gene is possibly TRBD2 (6 bases). The V and J ends lost 4 bases and 7 bases respectively, with 13 bases between them. The CDR3 consists of 13 residues. In germline, CDR1 is SGHTA, CDR2 FQGNSA.

The chain uses TRBV6-5 and TRBJ2-5; 7 positions agree with TRBD1. The end of the DNA fits TRBJ2-7 better, so the J call may be wrong. CDR1 is MNHEY, CDR2 SVGAGI, per germline. CDR3 size: 11 residues. The CDR3 spells CAASGGYEQYF. CDR3 DNA sequence: TGTGCCGCCTCAGGGGGTTACGAGCAGTACTTC.

The chain has TRBV13 and TRBJ1-1, with D unclear. V lost 4 bases and J 3 bases, leaving 18 bases between the germline ends. CDR1 is PRHDT, CDR2 FYEKMQ, per germline (reference sequence). The CDR3 runs 16 residues. CDR3: CASSSRPLWSDTEAFF. The DNA of the CDR3 is TGTGCCAGCAGCTCCCGTCCCCTCTGGTCGGACACTGAAGCTTTCTTT.

The V and J genes are TRBV6-8 and TRBJ2-5; 9 bases match TRBD1. The CDR3 loop spans 17 amino acids. CDR1 and CDR2 (germline): MNHGY, SAAAGT. Trimming cost V 6 bases and J 11 bases; bases outside gene matches: 22. Here the CDR3 DNA reads TGTGCCAGCAGCCTCAAATCTATATCGGGACAGGGAATTCAGCAGTACTTC. As protein: CASSLKSISGQGIQQYF.

This clone has a single count. V usage is TRBV5-6 and J usage is TRBJ1-6; 8 bases align to TRBD1. The CDR3 sequence is 16 residues long. Germline values: CDR1 SGHDT, CDR2 YYEEEE. V gave up 0 bases and J gave up 8 bases; unmatched junction bases: 7. CDR3 sequence (DNA): TGTGCCAGCAGCTTGGGGCAGGGGGCCTCCGATTCACCCCTCCACTTT. Translation: CASSLGQGASDSPLHF.

The chain employs TRBV4-2 and TRBJ1-3, with D possibly matching TRBD1 (5 bases). V dropped 5 bases and J dropped 0 bases, with 14 bases sitting between them. CDR1 is LGHNA, CDR2 YNFKEQ, per germline. The CDR3 loop spans 16 amino acids. The CDR3 reads CASSDKIDSSGNTIYF. The CDR3 DNA follows: TGTGCCAGCAGCGACAAGATTGACAGCTCTGGAAACACCATATATTTT.

V and J are TRBV15 and TRBJ1-5; TRBD1 matches at 7 bases. Germline V CDR1 and CDR2: LNHNV, YYDKDF (reference sequence). The ends lost 3 bases at V and 3 bases at J; junction bases unmatched: 11. There are 17 residues in the CDR3. This chain's CDR3 is CATSRDSGTAINQPQHF. The CDR3 bases are TGTGCCACCAGCAGGGACTCCGGGACAGCAATCAATCAGCCCCAGCATTTT.